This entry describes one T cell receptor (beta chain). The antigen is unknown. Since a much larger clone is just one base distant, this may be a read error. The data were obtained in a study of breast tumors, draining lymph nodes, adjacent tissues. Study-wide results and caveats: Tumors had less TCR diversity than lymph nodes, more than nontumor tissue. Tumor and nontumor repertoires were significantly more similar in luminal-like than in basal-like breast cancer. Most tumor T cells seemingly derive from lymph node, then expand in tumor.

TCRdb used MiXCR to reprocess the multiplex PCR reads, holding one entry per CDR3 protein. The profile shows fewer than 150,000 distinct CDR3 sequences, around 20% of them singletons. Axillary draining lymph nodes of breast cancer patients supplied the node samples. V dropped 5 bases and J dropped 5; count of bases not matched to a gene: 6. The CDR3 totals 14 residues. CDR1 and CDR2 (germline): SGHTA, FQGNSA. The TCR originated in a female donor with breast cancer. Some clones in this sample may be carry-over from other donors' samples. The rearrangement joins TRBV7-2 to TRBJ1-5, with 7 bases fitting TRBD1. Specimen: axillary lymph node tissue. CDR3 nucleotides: TGTGCCAGCAGCGATCGGACAGGCGATCAGCCCCAGCATTTT. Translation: CASSDRTGDQPQHF.